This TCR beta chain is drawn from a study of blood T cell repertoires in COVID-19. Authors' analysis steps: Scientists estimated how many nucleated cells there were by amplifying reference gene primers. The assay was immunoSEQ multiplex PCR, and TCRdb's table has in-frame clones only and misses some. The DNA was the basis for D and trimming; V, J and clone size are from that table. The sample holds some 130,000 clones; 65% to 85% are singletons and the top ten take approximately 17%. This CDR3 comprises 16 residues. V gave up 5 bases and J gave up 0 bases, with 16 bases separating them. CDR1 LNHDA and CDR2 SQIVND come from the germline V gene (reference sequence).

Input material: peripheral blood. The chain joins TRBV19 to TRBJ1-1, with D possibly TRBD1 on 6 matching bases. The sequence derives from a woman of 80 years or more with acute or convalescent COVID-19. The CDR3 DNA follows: TGTGCCAGTAGTCCTCTAGGGACAACCATGAACACTGAAGCTTTCTTT. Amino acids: CASSPLGTTMNTEAFF.